The table lists the clone carrying this T cell receptor (beta chain) with a few counts. This entry comes from a study of cytomegalovirus exposure and HLA in healthy donors. Per germline, CDR1 SEHNR and CDR2 FQNEAQ (reference sequence). CDR3 length equals 14 residues. The germline V and J ends were trimmed by 0 bases and 1 base, with 7 bases remaining between them. Primers for the PCR totalled 60 Vbeta and 13 Jbeta. This table comes from immunoSEQ multiplex PCR, and its TCRdb copy is limited to in-frame clones, with some not included. The sample comprises 100,000 or so clones, 60% to 85% of which are singletons, and 5.2% rests with the top ten.

The sample taken for sequencing was PBMCs. The origin of this receptor is a female donor in good health and CMV-seropositive. The chain is built from TRBV7-9 and TRBJ2-7; D not certain. CDR3 DNA sequence: TGTGCCAGCAGCTTAGCAGAGGTTTCCTACGAGCAGTACTTC. The encoded protein is CASSLAEVSYEQYF.